This T cell receptor (beta chain) was retrieved from a study of T cell responses to AZD1222 COVID-19 vaccine. Study-wide results and limits: The breadth and depth of Spike-specific TCRs increased once two AZD1222 doses had been given. Unmutated variant regions reportedly attract nearly half of all spike-specific TCRs. Seropositive AZD1222 recipients at baseline numbered only five or six.

Concerning this clone itself: The antigen is unknown.

The CDR3 is made up of 16 amino acids. V lost 11 bases, J lost 7 bases, and 26 bases lay in between. The assay was immunoSEQ multiplex PCR, and TCRdb's table has in-frame clones only and misses some. The table lists 120,000 or so clones, about 89% of them singletons. This sequence joins TRBV23-1 and TRBJ2-2; possible D gene TRBD2, 6 bases. TRBV23-1 is an open reading frame whose function is uncertain. This sequence was found in an adult in good health. The specimen comprised peripheral blood, sampled on day 0 of MenACWY control vaccination. This CDR3 is CAPAVKRAFRGGELFF. The CDR3 DNA follows: TGCGCCCCGGCTGTTAAGCGGGCATTTAGGGGCGGGGAGCTGTTTTTT.